One and the same sample provided the 21 T cell receptor beta chains below, sequenced in a study of response to subunit inactivated influenza vaccine. TCRdb called the RT-PCR reads again in MiXCR, with one record for every CDR3 protein. The table lists hundreds of thousands of distinct CDR3 sequences, around 11% of them singletons. This specimen was PBMCs from blood, taken on the day of vaccination. These receptors were obtained from a man aged 45-65 years who received an inactivated influenza vaccine.

The genes are TRBV29-1 and TRBJ1-4; 8 bases map to TRBD1. The CDR3 is made up of 14 amino acids. The V gene's germline CDR1 is SQVTM and CDR2 ANQGSEA. With V trimmed by 6 bases and J by 8 bases, 11 bases remained unmatched. CDR3 residues: CSVGNRGTREKLFF. DNA of the CDR3: TGCAGCGTAGGGAACAGGGGGACCCGGGAAAAACTGTTTTTT.

This clonotype was detected ten times or more. CDR3 nucleotides: TGCAGTGCTAAAAGGGGGGATCTTAACACTGAAGCTTTCTTT. Translation gives CSAKRGDLNTEAFF. This chain uses TRBV20-1 with TRBJ1-1; maybe TRBD1 (6 bases). CDR1 DFQATT and CDR2 SNEGSKA come from the germline V gene (reference sequence). Trimming removed 4 bases at V and 2 bases at J, with 14 bases between. The CDR3 contains 14 residues.

This clonotype was found a few times. For the CDR3, the DNA is TGCGCCAGCAGCCAACTCTCAGTGTCCAATGAGCAGTTCTTC. Its translation: CASSQLSVSNEQFF. The chain is built from TRBV4-3 and TRBJ2-1; D not resolved. This CDR3 region has 14 residues. Trimming removed 2 bases from V and 6 bases from J, with 11 bases in between. CDR1 and CDR2 from the germline V gene are LGHNA and YSLEER.

This clonotype was counted many times. The chain recombines TRBV10-3 with TRBJ2-7, with D possibly being TRBD1 (5 bases). Germline-derived CDR1 and CDR2 are ENHRY and SYGVKD. This CDR3 has 12 residues. Trimming removed 10 bases from V and 3 bases from J, with 13 bases in between. CDR3 amino acids: CATSRDNYEQYF. DNA for the CDR3: TGTGCCACCAGCAGGGATAACTACGAGCAGTACTTC.

The rearrangement joins TRBV7-2 to TRBJ2-7, with D possibly being TRBD1 or TRBD2 (6 bases each). This CDR3 is 16 amino acids long. Germline V CDR1 and CDR2: SGHTA, FQGNSA. The ends were cut back, 5 bases at V and 2 bases at J, with 19 bases in the middle. In DNA form, the CDR3 reads TGTGCCAGCAGCCCTATGGGGGCGGGAAAGGCCTACGAGCAGTACTTC. It codes for CASSPMGAGKAYEQYF.

V gene TRBV5-1 combines with J gene TRBJ2-7, with TRBD1 matching 12 bases. The ends lost 4 bases at V and 6 bases at J; junction bases unmatched: 8. Germline V lookup: CDR1 SGHRS, CDR2 YFSETQ. The length of the CDR3 is 15 residues. CDR3 nucleotide sequence: TGCGCCAGCAGCGTTACCGGGACAGGGGGCCGCGAGCAGTACTTC. It encodes CASSVTGTGGREQYF.

This clonotype came up a few times. This chain uses TRBV4-3 with TRBJ2-3; TRBD1 aligns across 11 bases. With V trimmed by 5 bases and J by 3 bases, 7 bases remained unmatched. CDR1 and CDR2 (germline): LGHNA, YSLEER. The CDR3 runs 16 residues. Here the CDR3 DNA reads TGCGCCAGCAGCTCCCGGACAGGGGGCTTAACAGATACGCAGTATTTT. Its translation: CASSSRTGGLTDTQYF.

This clonotype came up a few times. The chain links TRBV11-2 to TRBJ2-1; maybe TRBD2 (5 bases). Germline V lookup: CDR1 SGHAT, CDR2 FQNNGV. The CDR3 length is 14 residues. V lost 4 bases and J 2 bases, leaving 9 bases between the germline ends. CDR3 bases: TGTGCCAGCAGCTGGACTGGGGCCTACAATGAGCAGTTCTTC. Encoded protein: CASSWTGAYNEQFF. The complete variable domain, with remaining parts taken from reference TRBV11-2 and TRBJ2-1, reads EAGVAQSPRYKIIEKRQSVAFWCNPISGHATLYWYQQILGQGPKLLIQFQNNGVVDDSQLPKDRFSAERLKGVDSTLKIQPAKLEDSAVYLCASSWTGAYNEQFFGPGTRLTVL.

The chain uses TRBV12-3 or TRBV12-4 and TRBJ2-1; a weak D match, TRBD1 (6 bases). V dropped 6 bases and J dropped 0 bases, with 12 bases sitting between them. This CDR3 spans 15 amino acids. CDR3 loop: CASRMDRSSYNEQFF. In DNA form, the CDR3 reads TGTGCCAGCAGGATGGACAGAAGCTCCTACAATGAGCAGTTCTTC.

The chain employs TRBV7-2 and TRBJ2-7, with D perhaps TRBD1 (6 bases). CDR1 and CDR2 (germline): SGHTA, FQGNSA. The CDR3 is 16 residues long. Trimming took off 5 bases at V and 3 bases at J, with 20 bases between the two ends. The CDR3 reads CASSQPKGESLYEQYF. CDR3 DNA: TGTGCCAGCAGCCAGCCAAAGGGGGAGAGCCTCTACGAGCAGTACTTC. Supplemented by reference TRBV7-2 and TRBJ2-7, the full variable domain reads GAGVSQSPSNKVTEKGKDVELRCDPISGHTALYWYRQSLGQGLEFLIYFQGNSAPDKSGLPSDRFSAERTGGSVSTLTIQRTQQEDSAVYLCASSQPKGESLYEQYFGPGTRLTVT.

This clonotype was seen more than once but under ten times. This chain joins TRBV29-1 and TRBJ2-2; D is possibly TRBD2 (7 bases). CDR1 SQVTM and CDR2 ANQGSEA come from the germline V gene. V was pared by 4 bases and J by 0 bases, with 12 bases between. The CDR3 has 15 amino acids. DNA for the CDR3: TGCAGCGTTGTCGGGGGGCGACCGAACACCGGGGAGCTGTTTTTT. As protein: CSVVGGRPNTGELFF.

This clonotype turned up a few times. Here the CDR3 DNA reads TGTGCCAGCAGTGAACCGAGGAATACGCAGTATTTT. This codes for CASSEPRNTQYF. This rearrangement joins TRBV25-1 to TRBJ2-3; no clear D gene. The CDR3 has 12 residues. From germline, CDR1 is MGHDK and CDR2 SYGVNS. The V end lost 2 bases, the J end lost 7 bases, and 7 bases lay between the germline ends. The variable domain in full, completed from reference TRBV25-1 and TRBJ2-3, reads EADIYQTPRYLVIGTGKKITLECSQTMGHDKMYWYQQDPGMELHLIHYSYGVNSTEKGDLSSESTVSRIRTEHFPLTLESARPSHTSQYLCASSEPRNTQYFGPGTRLTVL.

This clonotype was seen only a few times. The chain employs TRBV4-1 and TRBJ2-1, with 12 nucleotides matching TRBD2. The CDR3 runs 16 residues. Germline V gene data show CDR1 as MGHRA and CDR2 as YSYEKL. After removal of 4 bases from V and 8 bases from J, the junction contained 9 bases not matched to a gene. This CDR3 is CASSLLTSGGGDEQFF. In DNA form, the CDR3 reads TGCGCCAGCAGCCTTCTGACTAGCGGGGGCGGGGATGAGCAGTTCTTC.

The V call is TRBV9, the J call TRBJ2-1, with 7 bases matching TRBD1. The CDR3 covers 15 residues. From germline, CDR1 is SGDLS and CDR2 YYNGEE. The ends lost 4 bases at V and 2 bases at J; junction bases unmatched: 6. CDR3 amino acids: CASSSMTGTYNEQFF. Written as DNA, the CDR3 is TGTGCCAGCAGCTCGATGACAGGGACCTACAATGAGCAGTTCTTC.

The genes are TRBV20-1 and TRBJ2-7; D unresolved. V was clipped by 2 bases and J by 3 bases, with 11 bases between them. The CDR3 runs to 13 residues. Germline V CDR1 and CDR2: DFQATT, SNEGSKA (reference sequence). CDR3 in amino acids: CSARTTPRYEQYF. DNA for the CDR3: TGCAGTGCTAGAACAACGCCCCGCTACGAGCAGTACTTC.

This clonotype was seen more than once but under ten times. This chain joins TRBV6-5 and TRBJ2-1, with 7 bases matching TRBD2. The trim removed 4 bases at V and 4 bases at J, leaving 10 bases unmatched. This CDR3 has 16 amino acids. Germline V gene data show CDR1 as MNHEY and CDR2 as SVGAGI. CDR3 region: CASSSPGGGEYNEQFF. The DNA of the CDR3 is TGTGCCAGCAGTTCCCCCGGGGGAGGGGAATACAATGAGCAGTTCTTC.

This clonotype was detected many times. J is TRBJ2-1 and V is TRBV4-1, with 13 bases identical to TRBD2. V lost 2 bases to trimming and J lost 9 bases; unmatched junction nucleotides: 7. The CDR3 extends over 16 amino acids. Germline CDR1 and CDR2: MGHRA and YSYEKL. The CDR3 bases are TGCGCCAGCAGCCAAACTAGCGGGGGGGCCGACGTTGAGCAGTTCTTC. Protein sequence: CASSQTSGGADVEQFF.

The V call is TRBV4-3, the J call TRBJ2-1; no clear D gene. The CDR3 is 13 residues long. V shed 2 bases and J shed 8 bases, with 10 bases lying between them. The germline gives CDR1 LGHNA, CDR2 YSLEER. DNA of the CDR3: TGCGCCAGCAGCCAAAGGCGTTCTTATGAGCAGTTCTTC. Encoded protein: CASSQRRSYEQFF.

This clonotype has more than one count but fewer than ten. One end of the junction fails to match germline, which may point to a read error. This chain connects TRBV20-1 to TRBJ2-7; 7 bases fit TRBD2. The CDR3 length is 15 residues. Germline V gene sequence: CDR1 DFQATT, CDR2 SNEGSKA (reference sequence). CDR3 nucleotide sequence: TGCAGTGCTAACGGTGCTAGCGGCGACTCCGACGAGCAGTACTTC. It specifies CSANGASGDSDEQYF.

The table lists this clonotype with a few counts. The chain couples TRBV7-8 to TRBJ2-4; D is possibly TRBD1 (6 bases). This CDR3 spans 17 amino acids. The ends were cut back, 5 bases at V and 0 bases at J, with 17 bases in the middle. CDR1 is SGHVS and CDR2 is FQNEAQ in the germline V gene. CDR3 protein: CASSPASQGLAKNIQYF. The CDR3 DNA is TGTGCCAGCAGCCCGGCCTCACAGGGTCTAGCCAAAAACATTCAGTACTTC.

This clonotype was detected only a few times. This chain connects TRBV28 to TRBJ2-1; 7 bases are shared with TRBD2. The germline V gene has CDR1 MDHEN and CDR2 SYDVKM. The length of the CDR3 is 16 residues. The ends lost 3 bases at V and 1 base at J; junction bases unmatched: 6. As DNA, the CDR3 is TGTGCCAGCAGTTTCCACTCTAGCGGTTCCTACAATGAGCAGTTCTTC. This translates into CASSFHSSGSYNEQFF.